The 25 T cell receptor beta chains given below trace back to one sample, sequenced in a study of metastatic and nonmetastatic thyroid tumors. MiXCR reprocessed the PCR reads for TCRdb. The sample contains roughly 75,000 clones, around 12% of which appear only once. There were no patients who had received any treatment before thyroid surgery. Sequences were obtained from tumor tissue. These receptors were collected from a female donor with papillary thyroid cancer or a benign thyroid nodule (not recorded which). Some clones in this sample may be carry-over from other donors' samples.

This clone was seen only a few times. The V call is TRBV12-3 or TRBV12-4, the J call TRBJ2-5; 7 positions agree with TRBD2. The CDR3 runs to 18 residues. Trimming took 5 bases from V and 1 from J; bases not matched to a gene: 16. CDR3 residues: CASSGTTGRSGAQETQYF. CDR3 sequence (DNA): TGTGCCAGCAGTGGGACTACGGGTCGGAGCGGCGCCCAAGAGACCCAGTACTTC.

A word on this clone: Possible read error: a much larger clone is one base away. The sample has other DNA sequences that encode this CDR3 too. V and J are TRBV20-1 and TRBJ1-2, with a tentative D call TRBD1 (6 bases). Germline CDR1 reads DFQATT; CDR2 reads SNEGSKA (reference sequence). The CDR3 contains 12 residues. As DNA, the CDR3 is TGTAGTGCTGGGACGGGGACAATTGGCTACACCTTC. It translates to CSAGTGTIGYTF.

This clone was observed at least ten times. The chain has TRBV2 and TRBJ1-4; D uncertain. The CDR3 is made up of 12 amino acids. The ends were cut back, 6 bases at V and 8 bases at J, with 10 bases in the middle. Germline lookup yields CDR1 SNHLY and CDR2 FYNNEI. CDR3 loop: CASRRQTEKLFF. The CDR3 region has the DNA TGTGCCAGCAGAAGACAAACGGAAAAACTGTTTTTT.

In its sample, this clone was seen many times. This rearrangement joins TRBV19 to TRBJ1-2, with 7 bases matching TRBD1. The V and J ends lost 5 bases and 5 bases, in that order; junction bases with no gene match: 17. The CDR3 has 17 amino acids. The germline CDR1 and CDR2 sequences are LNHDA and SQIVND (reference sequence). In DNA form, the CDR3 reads TGTGCCAGTAGTCCTCGACAGGGACAAGCGCGTCGGTATGGCTACACCTTC. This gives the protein CASSPRQGQARRYGYTF. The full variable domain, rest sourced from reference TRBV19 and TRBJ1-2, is DGGITQSPKYLFRKEGQNVTLSCEQNLNHDAMYWYRQDPGQGLRLIYYSQIVNDFQKGDIAEGYSVSREKKESFPLTVTSAQKNPTAFYLCASSPRQGQARRYGYTFGSGTRLTVV.

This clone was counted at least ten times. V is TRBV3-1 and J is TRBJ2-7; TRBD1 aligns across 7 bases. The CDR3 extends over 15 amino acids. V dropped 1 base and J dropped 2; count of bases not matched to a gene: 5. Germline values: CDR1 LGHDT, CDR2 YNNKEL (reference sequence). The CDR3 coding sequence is TGTGCCAGCAGCCAAGGCGGCAGGGGGACCTACGAGCAGTACTTC. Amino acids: CASSQGGRGTYEQYF.

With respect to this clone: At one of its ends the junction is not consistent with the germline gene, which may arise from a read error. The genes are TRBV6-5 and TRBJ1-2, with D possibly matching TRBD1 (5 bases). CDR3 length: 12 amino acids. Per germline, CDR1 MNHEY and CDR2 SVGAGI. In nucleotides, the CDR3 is TGTGCCAACAAGTTAAGGGACTATGGCTACAACTTC. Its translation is CANKLRDYGYNF.

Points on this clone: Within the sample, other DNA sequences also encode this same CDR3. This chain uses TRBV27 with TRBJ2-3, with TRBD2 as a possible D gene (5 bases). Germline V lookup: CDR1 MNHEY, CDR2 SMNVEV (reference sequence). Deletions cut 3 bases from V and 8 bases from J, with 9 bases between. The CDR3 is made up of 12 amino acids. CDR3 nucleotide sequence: TGTGCCAGCAGTTTCGGGGTAGGTACGCAGTATTTT. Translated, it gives CASSFGVGTQYF.

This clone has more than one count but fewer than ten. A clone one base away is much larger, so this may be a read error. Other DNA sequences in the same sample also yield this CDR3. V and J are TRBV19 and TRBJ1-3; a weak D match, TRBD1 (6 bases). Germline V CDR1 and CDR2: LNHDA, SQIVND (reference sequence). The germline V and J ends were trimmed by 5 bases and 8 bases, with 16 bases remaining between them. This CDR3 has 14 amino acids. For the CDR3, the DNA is TGTGCCAGTAGTCAGAGGACAGTTGCTGACACCATATATTTT. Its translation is CASSQRTVADTIYF.

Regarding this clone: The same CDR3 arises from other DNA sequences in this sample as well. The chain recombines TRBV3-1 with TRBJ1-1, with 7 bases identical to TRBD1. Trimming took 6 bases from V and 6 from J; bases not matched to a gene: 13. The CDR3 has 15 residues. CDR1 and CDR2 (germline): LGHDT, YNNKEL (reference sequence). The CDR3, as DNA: TGTGCCAGCAGTCCCCCTCTGGGACAGCGTTCTGAAGCTTTCTTT. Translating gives CASSPPLGQRSEAFF.

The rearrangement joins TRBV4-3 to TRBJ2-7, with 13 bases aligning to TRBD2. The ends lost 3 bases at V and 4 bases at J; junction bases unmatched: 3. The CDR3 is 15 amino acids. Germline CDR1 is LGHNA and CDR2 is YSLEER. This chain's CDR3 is CASSQLLAGGYEQYF. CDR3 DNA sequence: TGCGCCAGCAGCCAGTTACTAGCGGGAGGGTACGAGCAGTACTTC.

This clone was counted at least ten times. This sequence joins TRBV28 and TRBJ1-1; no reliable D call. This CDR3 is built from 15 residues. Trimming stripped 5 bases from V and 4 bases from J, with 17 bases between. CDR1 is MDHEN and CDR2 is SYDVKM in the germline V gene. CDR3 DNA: TGTGCCAGCAGTGCCAGGACCGTCCGGGGCACTGAAGCTTTCTTT. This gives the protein CASSARTVRGTEAFF.

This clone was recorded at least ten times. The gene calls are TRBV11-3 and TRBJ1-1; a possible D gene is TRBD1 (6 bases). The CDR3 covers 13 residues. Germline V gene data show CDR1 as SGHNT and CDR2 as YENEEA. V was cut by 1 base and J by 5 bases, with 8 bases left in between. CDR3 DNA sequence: TGTGCCAGCAGCTTAGGTCAGGGGACTGAAGCTTTCTTT. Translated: CASSLGQGTEAFF.

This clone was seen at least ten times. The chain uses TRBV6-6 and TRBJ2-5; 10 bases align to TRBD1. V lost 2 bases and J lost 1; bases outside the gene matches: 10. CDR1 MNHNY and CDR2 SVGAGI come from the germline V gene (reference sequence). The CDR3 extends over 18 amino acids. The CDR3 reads CASSYVPVTGGFQETQYF. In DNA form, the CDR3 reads TGTGCCAGCAGTTACGTTCCCGTGACAGGGGGCTTCCAAGAGACCCAGTACTTC.

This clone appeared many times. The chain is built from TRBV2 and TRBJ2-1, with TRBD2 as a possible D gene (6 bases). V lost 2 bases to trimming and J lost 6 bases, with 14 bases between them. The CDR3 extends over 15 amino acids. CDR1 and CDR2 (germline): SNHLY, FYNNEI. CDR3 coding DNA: TGTGCCAGCAGTGAATTGGGGGGAGTGGTCAATGAGCAGTTCTTC. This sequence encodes CASSELGGVVNEQFF.

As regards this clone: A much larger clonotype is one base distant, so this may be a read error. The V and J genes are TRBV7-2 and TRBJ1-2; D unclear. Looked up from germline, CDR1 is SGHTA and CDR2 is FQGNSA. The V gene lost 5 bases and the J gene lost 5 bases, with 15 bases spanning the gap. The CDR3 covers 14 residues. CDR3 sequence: CASSPLYDVYGYTF. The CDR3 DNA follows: TGTGCCAGCAGCCCACTCTACGACGTATATGGCTACACCTTC.

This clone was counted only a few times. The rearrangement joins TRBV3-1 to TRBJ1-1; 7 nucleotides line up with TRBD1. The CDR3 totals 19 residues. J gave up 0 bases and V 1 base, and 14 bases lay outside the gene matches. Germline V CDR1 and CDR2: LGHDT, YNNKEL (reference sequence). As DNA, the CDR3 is TGTGCCAGCAGCCAAGGGTTGAGAAGGGGGCGACTAATGAACACTGAAGCTTTCTTT. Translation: CASSQGLRRGRLMNTEAFF.

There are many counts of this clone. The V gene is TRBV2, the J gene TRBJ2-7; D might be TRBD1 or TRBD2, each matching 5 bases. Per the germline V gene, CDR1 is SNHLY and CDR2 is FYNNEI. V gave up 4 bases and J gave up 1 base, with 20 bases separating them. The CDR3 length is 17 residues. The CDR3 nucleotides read TGTGCCAGCAGTGGGCAGTCGCCCGGGACCCGATCCTACGAGCAGTACTTC. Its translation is CASSGQSPGTRSYEQYF.

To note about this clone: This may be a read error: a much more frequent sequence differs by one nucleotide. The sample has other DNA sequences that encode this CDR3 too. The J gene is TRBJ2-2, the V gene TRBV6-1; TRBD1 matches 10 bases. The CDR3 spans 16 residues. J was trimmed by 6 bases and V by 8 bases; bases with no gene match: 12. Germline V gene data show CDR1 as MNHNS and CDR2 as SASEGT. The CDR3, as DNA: TGTGCCAGCGGTCGACCCGGGACAGGGGCCCCCGGGGAGCTGTTTTTT. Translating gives CASGRPGTGAPGELFF.

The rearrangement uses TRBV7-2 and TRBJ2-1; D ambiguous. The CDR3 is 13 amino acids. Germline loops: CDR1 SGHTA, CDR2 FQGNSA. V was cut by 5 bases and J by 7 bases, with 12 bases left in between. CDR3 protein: CASSAVMTNEQFF. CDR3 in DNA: TGTGCCAGCAGCGCAGTGATGACGAATGAGCAGTTCTTC.

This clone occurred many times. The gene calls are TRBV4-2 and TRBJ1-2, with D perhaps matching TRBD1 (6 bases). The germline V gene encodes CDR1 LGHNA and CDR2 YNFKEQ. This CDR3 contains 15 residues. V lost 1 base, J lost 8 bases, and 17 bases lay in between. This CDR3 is CASSQVGTRIEGYTF. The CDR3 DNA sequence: TGTGCCAGCAGCCAAGTGGGGACAAGGATTGAGGGCTACACCTTC.

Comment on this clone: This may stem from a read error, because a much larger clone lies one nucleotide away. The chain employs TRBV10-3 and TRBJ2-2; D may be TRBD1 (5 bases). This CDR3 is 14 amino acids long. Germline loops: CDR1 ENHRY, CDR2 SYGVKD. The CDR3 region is CSIPQGANTGELFF. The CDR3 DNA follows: TGTTCCATCCCCCAGGGCGCGAACACCGGGGAGCTGTTTTTT.

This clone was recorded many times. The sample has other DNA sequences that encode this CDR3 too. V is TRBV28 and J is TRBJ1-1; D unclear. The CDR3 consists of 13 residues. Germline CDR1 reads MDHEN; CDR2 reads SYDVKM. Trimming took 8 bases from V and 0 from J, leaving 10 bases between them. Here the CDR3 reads CASVNPMNTEAFF. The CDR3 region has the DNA TGTGCCAGCGTCAATCCGATGAACACTGAAGCTTTCTTT.

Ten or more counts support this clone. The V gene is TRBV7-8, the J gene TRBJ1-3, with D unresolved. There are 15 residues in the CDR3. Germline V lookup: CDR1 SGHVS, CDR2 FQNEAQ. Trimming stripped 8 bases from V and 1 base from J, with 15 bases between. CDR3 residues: CASGASLGSGNTIYF. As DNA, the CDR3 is TGTGCCAGCGGAGCTTCTCTTGGATCTGGAAACACCATATATTTT.

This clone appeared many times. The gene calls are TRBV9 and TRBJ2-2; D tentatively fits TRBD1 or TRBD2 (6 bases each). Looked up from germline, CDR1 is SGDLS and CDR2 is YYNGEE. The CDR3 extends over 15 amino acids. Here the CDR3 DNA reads TGTGCGTCTCAGGAGGGGGAAGCGAACACCGGGGAGCTGTTTTTT. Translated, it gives CASQEGEANTGELFF.

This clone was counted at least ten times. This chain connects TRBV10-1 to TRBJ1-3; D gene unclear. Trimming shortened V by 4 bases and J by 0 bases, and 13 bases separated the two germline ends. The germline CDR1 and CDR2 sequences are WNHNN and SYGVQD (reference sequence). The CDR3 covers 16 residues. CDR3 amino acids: CASSGNTQTSGNTIYF. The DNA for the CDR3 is TGCGCCAGCAGTGGAAATACCCAAACCTCTGGAAACACCATATATTTT.